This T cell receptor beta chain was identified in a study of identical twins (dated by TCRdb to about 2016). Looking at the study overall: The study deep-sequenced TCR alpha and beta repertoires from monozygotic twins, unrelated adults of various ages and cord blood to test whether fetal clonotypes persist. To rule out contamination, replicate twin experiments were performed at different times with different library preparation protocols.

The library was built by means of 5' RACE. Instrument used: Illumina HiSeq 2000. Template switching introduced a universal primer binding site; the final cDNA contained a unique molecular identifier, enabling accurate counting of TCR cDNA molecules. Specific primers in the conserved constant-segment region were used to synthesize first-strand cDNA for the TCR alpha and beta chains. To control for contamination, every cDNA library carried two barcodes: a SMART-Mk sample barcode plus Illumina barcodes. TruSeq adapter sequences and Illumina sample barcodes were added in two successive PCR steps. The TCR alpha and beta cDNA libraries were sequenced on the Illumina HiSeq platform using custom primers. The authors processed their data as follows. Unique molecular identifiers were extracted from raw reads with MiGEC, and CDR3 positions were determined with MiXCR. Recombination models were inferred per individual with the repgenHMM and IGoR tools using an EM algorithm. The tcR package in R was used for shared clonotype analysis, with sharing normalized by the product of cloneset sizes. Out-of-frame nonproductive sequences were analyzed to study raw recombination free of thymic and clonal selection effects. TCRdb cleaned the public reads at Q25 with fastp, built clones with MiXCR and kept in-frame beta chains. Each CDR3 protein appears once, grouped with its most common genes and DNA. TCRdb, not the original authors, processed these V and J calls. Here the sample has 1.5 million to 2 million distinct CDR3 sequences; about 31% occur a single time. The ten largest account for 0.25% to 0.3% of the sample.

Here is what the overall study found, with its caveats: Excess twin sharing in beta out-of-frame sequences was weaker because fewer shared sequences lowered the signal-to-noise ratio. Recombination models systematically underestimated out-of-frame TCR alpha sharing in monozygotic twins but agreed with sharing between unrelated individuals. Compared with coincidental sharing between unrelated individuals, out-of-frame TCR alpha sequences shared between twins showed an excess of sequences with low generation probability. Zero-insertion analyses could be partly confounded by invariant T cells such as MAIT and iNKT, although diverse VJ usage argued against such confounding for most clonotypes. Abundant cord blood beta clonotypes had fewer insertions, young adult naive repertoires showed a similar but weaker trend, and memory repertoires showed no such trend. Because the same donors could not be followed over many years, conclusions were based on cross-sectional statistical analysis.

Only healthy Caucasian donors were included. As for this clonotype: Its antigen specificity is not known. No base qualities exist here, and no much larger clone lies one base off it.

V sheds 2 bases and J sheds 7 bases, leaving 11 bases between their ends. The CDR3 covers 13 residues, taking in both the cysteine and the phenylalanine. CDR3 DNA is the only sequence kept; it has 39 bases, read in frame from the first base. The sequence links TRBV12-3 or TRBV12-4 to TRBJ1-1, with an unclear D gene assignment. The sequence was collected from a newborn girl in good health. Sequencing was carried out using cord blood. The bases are TGTGCCAGCAGTTTAAAGGGATATGGTGAAGCTTTCTTT. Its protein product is CASSLKGYGEAFF.